This T cell receptor (beta chain) was sequenced during a study of cytomegalovirus exposure and HLA in healthy donors. With 60 Vbeta and 13 Jbeta primers, the PCR was carried out. Sequencing was performed with immunoSEQ multiplex PCR; in TCRdb, only in-frame clones are kept and a portion is missing. The sample lists hundreds of thousands of clones, approximately 82% occurring once. V lost 5 bases, J lost 4 bases, and 17 bases lay in between. Germline V gene sequence: CDR1 GTSNPN, CDR2 SVGIG (reference sequence). This CDR3 is built from 14 residues. The chain has TRBV30 and TRBJ1-2; the D is unclear. The sample was PBMCs. This clonotype was obtained from a woman aged 40 to 50 in good health and CMV-seronegative. Here the CDR3 DNA reads TGTGCCTGGTCGACCGCCGGTCCGGGCTATGGCTACACCTTC. It specifies CAWSTAGPGYGYTF.